This T cell receptor (beta chain) was recovered during a study of T cells after posttransplantation cyclophosphamide (dated by TCRdb to 2016 to 2017). As for the study more broadly: Using TRB sequencing, the study followed how the T cell repertoire rebuilt after myeloablative bone marrow transplantation with posttransplantation cyclophosphamide given as GVHD prophylaxis. Because TRA and TRB clonality correlated tightly in some 10 samples, the subsequent TCR analyses were limited to TRB only. Blood from all 34 PTCy patients who had 1-year posttransplant specimens underwent TRB sequencing. In 3 patients, TRB sequencing was also performed on up to 3 more blood samples taken 2 to 5.2 years after transplant, and in several patients, pretransplant blood was also TRB-sequenced. Antigen receptor sequencing covered samples from a few dozen PTCy-treated patients and 16 of their related bone marrow donors. Public TRB sequences were queried against a database of over 3,000 sequences associated with responses to pathogens, tumor antigens, self-antigens and alloantigens.

In the paper's terms, the treatment or condition label means: high-dose cyclophosphamide on days +3 and +4 as single-agent GVHD prophylaxis. PTCy patients received busulfan and fludarabine conditioning, a related or unrelated marrow graft, and cyclophosphamide on days +3 and +4. The PTCy-treated patients were enrolled in a prospective multi-institutional clinical trial. Mononuclear cells from peripheral blood and bone marrow were separated by Ficoll-Hypaque density centrifugation and then cryopreserved. TRB sequencing used genomic DNA with the immunoSEQ assay at survey resolution or the hsTCRB kit. The study's processing was this. The immunoSEQ software was used for initial read processing, and the LymphoSeq R package was used for repertoire analyses. For each TRB dataset, clonality was calculated as 1 minus normalized Shannon entropy, and the Gini coefficient was computed as well. Phenotypes of unsorted samples were inferred by mapping TRB sequences from sorted subsets of the recipient or donor onto the same recipient's unsorted samples. TCRdb re-hosts the immuneACCESS table, in-frame sequences only. Its copies lack some clones; in the studies checked, an unresolved V gene accounts for under half of them, and the cause for the rest is not known. V and J calls and clone size are those listed in that table; D and trimming were worked out from the DNA. For this sample the table gives under 20,000 clones, of which under 80% were detected only once. The ten most abundant clones make up about 28% of the sample.

Comment on this clone: The antigen it recognizes is unknown. Base qualities are not at hand, and no much larger clone is one base apart.

CDR1 and CDR2 are read off the germline V gene as MDHEN and SYDVKM. Including the terminal cysteine and phenylalanine, the CDR3 comprises 12 residues. Just CDR3 DNA is preserved here, 36 bases in frame from base 1. Trimming costs V 5 bases and J 2 bases, and their ends lie 7 bases apart. The paper's findings and limits, for the study overall: Donor-recipient similarity was low at 1-2 months but increased during the first year, and donor CD8+ memory clones often dominated later blood repertoires. The TRB repertoires of T cells infiltrating skin or GI tract showed only limited overlap with the TRB repertoires of T cells in blood. Across 45 patients, recipient CMV seropositivity and CMV reactivation were highly associated with TRB clonality; PTCy diversity was similar to CNI/methotrexate controls.

The V gene is TRBV28 and the J gene is TRBJ2-7; the D gene cannot be resolved reliably. This receptor was taken from a young adult male patient who received an allogeneic stem cell transplant from a related donor, was CMV-positive, and had acute GVHD only. After a transplant, not all T cells may be the patient's own; some may come from the graft donor. The sample in question was PBMCs, obtained after an allogeneic stem cell transplant with post-transplant cyclophosphamide. The CDR3 protein: CASSLGTYEQYF. Here is the DNA: TGTGCCAGCAGTCTAGGTACCTACGAGCAGTACTTC.